Below are 26 T cell receptor beta chains sequenced from a single sample in a study of technical replicates of blood from four donors. The protocol was immunoSEQ multiplex PCR, while the TCRdb copy is restricted to in-frame clones and leaves out a portion. This sample has 74,000 or so clones, with approximately 96% found just once. The sequenced sample consisted of T cells isolated from PBMCs. Every receptor here comes from a human donor in good health.

In DNA, the CDR3 is TGTGCCAGCAGCCTATCTAGCGGGAGAGGTTACGAGCAGTACTTC. Translation gives CASSLSSGRGYEQYF. The rearrangement joins TRBV6-5 to TRBJ2-7; 10 nucleotides align to TRBD2. The CDR3 has 15 residues. CDR1 is MNHEY, CDR2 SVGAGI, per germline. Trimming removed 6 bases from V and 4 bases from J; junction bases left unmatched: 9.

The V gene is TRBV29-1, the J gene TRBJ1-1; D gene unclear. V gave up 1 base and J gave up 8 bases, with 5 bases separating them. This CDR3 is 10 amino acids long. Per germline, CDR1 SQVTM and CDR2 ANQGSEA. The CDR3 protein is CSVEVVEAFF. The CDR3, as DNA: TGCAGCGTTGAAGTAGTAGAAGCTTTCTTT. Full variable domain (rest looked up from reference TRBV29-1 and TRBJ1-1): SAVISQKPSRDICQRGTSLTIQCQVDSQVTMMFWYRQQPGQSLTLIATANQGSEATYESGFVIDKFPISRPNLTFSTLTVSNMSPEDSSIYLCSVEVVEAFFGQGTRLTVV.

The rearrangement links TRBV5-4 to TRBJ2-5, with 9 nucleotides matching TRBD1. Germline V lookup: CDR1 SGHNT, CDR2 YYREEE (reference sequence). The V segment lost 4 bases and the J segment 5 bases; nucleotides outside the gene matches: 12. The CDR3 has 16 amino acids. For the CDR3, the DNA is TGTGCCAGCAGCCCCGTGGGACAGGGAGTATTCGAGACCCAGTACTTC. Translated, it gives CASSPVGQGVFETQYF.

Details on this clone: The identical CDR3 is also encoded by other nucleotide sequences in the sample. DNA of the CDR3: TGTGCCAGCAGCTTAGGTCCTAACTACGAGCAGTACTTC. Its protein is CASSLGPNYEQYF. The chain employs TRBV7-6 and TRBJ2-7; D uncertain. The CDR3 contains 13 residues. Trimming cost V 1 base and J 3 bases, with 7 bases left between them. The germline V gene encodes CDR1 SGHVS and CDR2 FNYEAQ.

The chain couples TRBV5-1 to TRBJ2-1, with 14 bases that match TRBD2. J lost 4 bases, V lost 4 bases, and 10 bases had no gene match. This CDR3 spans 18 amino acids. Germline lookup yields CDR1 SGHRS and CDR2 YFSETQ. CDR3 region: CASSLPGLAGVRYNEQFF. CDR3 nucleotides: TGCGCCAGCAGCCTACCGGGACTAGCGGGAGTGCGGTACAATGAGCAGTTCTTC. The whole variable domain, filled in from reference TRBV5-1 and TRBJ2-1, reads KAGVTQTPRYLIKTRGQQVTLSCSPISGHRSVSWYQQTPGQGLQFLFEYFSETQRNKGNFPGRFSGRQFSNSRSEMNVSTLELGDSALYLCASSLPGLAGVRYNEQFFGPGTRLTVL.

This chain links TRBV7-3 with TRBJ2-2, with a tentative D call TRBD2 (6 bases). CDR1 and CDR2 (germline): SGHTA, FQGTGA. With 2 bases removed from V and 5 bases from J, the gap between germline ends came to 9 bases. The CDR3 has 14 amino acids. The chain's CDR3 is CASSLSGATGELFF. The CDR3, as DNA: TGTGCCAGCAGCTTATCGGGAGCGACCGGGGAGCTGTTTTTT.

The V gene is TRBV6-1, the J gene TRBJ1-5; 11 bases match TRBD1. Trimming removed 6 bases from V and 6 bases from J; junction bases left unmatched: 7. The V gene's germline CDR1 is MNHNS and CDR2 SASEGT. The CDR3 is 15 residues long. The CDR3 spells CASSTGTGGSQPQHF. In DNA, the CDR3 is TGTGCCAGCAGCACCGGGACAGGGGGTTCTCAGCCCCAGCATTTT.

The chain carries TRBV11-2 and TRBJ2-7, with 7 bases matching TRBD1. The CDR3 contains 14 residues. Germline CDR1 and CDR2: SGHAT and FQNNGV. The V and J ends lost 4 bases and 7 bases, in that order; junction bases with no gene match: 10. In DNA form, the CDR3 reads TGTGCCAGCAGCTCAGGCAGGGGGTATGGGGAGCAGTACTTC. The encoded protein is CASSSGRGYGEQYF.

V usage is TRBV30 and J usage is TRBJ1-6; 7 bases fit TRBD1. Germline V gene data show CDR1 as GTSNPN and CDR2 as SVGIG (reference sequence). J gave up 16 bases and V 2 bases, and 5 bases lay outside the gene matches. This CDR3 is built from 11 residues. As DNA, the CDR3 is TGTGCCTGGAGTTTTCCGGGACAGCTCCACTTT. Its protein product is CAWSFPGQLHF. Variable domain in full (rest from reference TRBV30 and TRBJ1-6): SQTIHQWPATLVQPVGSPLSLECTVEGTSNPNLYWYRQAAGRGLQLLFYSVGIGQISSEVPQNLSASRPQDRQFILSSKKLLLSDSGFYLCAWSFPGQLHFGNGTRLTVT.

CDR3 nucleotide sequence: TGTGCCAGCAGCTTCCAAGGCGGGAGTGTCGACAATGAGCAGTTCTTC. Amino acids: CASSFQGGSVDNEQFF. The chain employs TRBV11-2 and TRBJ2-1; 7 bases are a match to TRBD2. V trimming: 3 bases; J trimming: 5 bases; junction bases outside the gene matches: 10. Looked up from germline, CDR1 is SGHAT and CDR2 is FQNNGV. The CDR3 is 16 residues long.

This chain joins TRBV14 and TRBJ2-1; possible D gene TRBD1, 6 bases. This CDR3 contains 14 residues. The germline V gene encodes CDR1 SGHDN and CDR2 FVKESK. The ends were cut back, 4 bases at V and 7 bases at J, with 14 bases in the middle. The CDR3 sequence: CASSPYGGRNEQFF. In nucleotides, the CDR3 is TGTGCCAGCAGCCCATATGGGGGCCGGAATGAGCAGTTCTTC.

V usage is TRBV11-3 and J usage is TRBJ2-5; maybe TRBD1 (5 bases). V lost 6 bases, J lost 7 bases, and 15 bases lay in between. CDR1 is SGHNT and CDR2 is YENEEA in the germline V gene. The CDR3 extends over 13 amino acids. CDR3 amino acids: CASSSRQIGTQYF. As DNA, the CDR3 is TGTGCCAGCAGTTCCCGACAGATAGGGACCCAGTACTTC.

The CDR3 loop reads CSVRQGAGGNTEAFF. The CDR3 DNA is TGCAGCGTCCGACAGGGGGCGGGGGGGAACACTGAAGCTTTCTTT. J is TRBJ1-1 and V is TRBV29-1; 10 positions agree with TRBD1. The V gene end was trimmed by 6 bases and the J gene end by 1 base; junction bases not matched to a gene: 8. The CDR3 contains 15 residues. Germline V gene data show CDR1 as SQVTM and CDR2 as ANQGSEA.

The genes are TRBV7-3 and TRBJ2-1, with a possible D match to TRBD1 (5 bases). The CDR3 is 15 amino acids. Germline V gives CDR1 SGHTA, CDR2 FQGTGA. Trimming removed 6 bases from V and 8 bases from J, with 20 bases in between. The CDR3 DNA reads TGTGCCAGCAGTTTTACTGAAGACAGTGGACATGAGCAGTTCTTC. This codes for CASSFTEDSGHEQFF.

The rearrangement links TRBV18 to TRBJ2-5, with TRBD2 as a possible D gene (6 bases). V was trimmed by 0 bases and J by 5 bases, leaving 16 bases between them. The CDR3 spans 16 residues. CDR1 and CDR2 from the germline V gene are KGHSH and LQKENI. The CDR3 sequence is CASSPPEGRTSETQYF. CDR3 DNA: TGTGCCAGCTCACCACCGGAGGGCAGGACGAGTGAGACCCAGTACTTC.

This rearrangement joins TRBV11-2 to TRBJ2-5; D unclear. Germline V lookup: CDR1 SGHAT, CDR2 FQNNGV. Trimming removed 2 bases from V and 2 bases from J, with 12 bases in between. CDR3 length equals 15 residues. The CDR3 is CASSLIGARQETQYF. The CDR3 DNA reads TGTGCCAGCAGCTTAATCGGCGCTAGGCAAGAGACCCAGTACTTC.

The genes are TRBV28 and TRBJ1-2; D gene unclear. The CDR3 sequence is 12 residues long. Germline-derived CDR1 and CDR2 are MDHEN and SYDVKM. Trimming removed 3 bases from V and 7 bases from J, with 9 bases in between. CDR3 nucleotides: TGTGCCAGCAGTTTGCAGGCTGGTGGCTACACCTTC. Its translation: CASSLQAGGYTF.

The chain joins TRBV4-3 to TRBJ2-3; 12 bases are a match to TRBD2. There are 15 residues in the CDR3. The V gene's germline CDR1 is LGHNA and CDR2 YSLEER. J gave up 2 bases and V 5 bases, and 2 bases lay outside the gene matches. CDR3 nucleotide sequence: TGCGCCAGCAGCGGGACTAGCGGGTCCACAGATACGCAGTATTTT. This gives the protein CASSGTSGSTDTQYF.

J is TRBJ2-5 and V is TRBV7-9; D might be TRBD2 (6 bases). Trimming took off 5 bases at V and 4 bases at J, with 11 bases between the two ends. The germline V gene encodes CDR1 SEHNR and CDR2 FQNEAQ (reference sequence). The CDR3 runs to 13 residues. CDR3 in DNA: TGTGCCAGCAGCCTGGCGGGGCGAGAGACCCAGTACTTC. Residues: CASSLAGRETQYF. Full variable domain (missing parts from reference TRBV7-9 and TRBJ2-5): DTGVSQNPRHKITKRGQNVTFRCDPISEHNRLYWYRQTLGQGPEFLTYFQNEAQLEKSRLLSDRFSAERPKGSFSTLEIQRTEQGDSAMYLCASSLAGRETQYFGPGTRLLVL.

The chain is built from TRBV9 and TRBJ1-3; TRBD1 matches 7 bases. This CDR3 region has 18 residues. Germline CDR1 is SGDLS and CDR2 is YYNGEE. The V gene end was trimmed by 0 bases and the J gene end by 2 bases; junction bases not matched to a gene: 11. The CDR3 here is CASSVAPGGQGAGNTIYF. CDR3 nucleotides: TGTGCCAGCAGCGTAGCCCCCGGCGGGCAGGGGGCTGGAAACACCATATATTTT.

The rearrangement uses TRBV7-9 and TRBJ1-5; the match to TRBD1 covers 7 bases. The CDR3 runs 15 residues. Germline trimming cut 1 base from V and 6 bases from J; bases unmatched to any gene: 6. The germline CDR1 and CDR2 sequences are SEHNR and FQNEAQ (reference sequence). Here the CDR3 DNA reads TGTGCCAGCAGCTTAGGTGGTCAGGGGGGTCAGCCCCAGCATTTT. It yields the protein CASSLGGQGGQPQHF.

This rearrangement joins TRBV5-1 to TRBJ2-3, with 9 positions matching TRBD2. The length of the CDR3 is 15 residues. Germline CDR1 and CDR2: SGHRS and YFSETQ. The junction had 4 bases not matched to a gene; V was cut back by 0 bases and J by 5 bases. CDR3 loop: CASSLVAGEVDTQYF. CDR3 in DNA: TGCGCCAGCAGCTTGGTAGCGGGAGAAGTAGATACGCAGTATTTT.

V usage is TRBV6-5 and J usage is TRBJ1-1, with TRBD1 matching over 9 bases. J gave up 4 bases and V 7 bases, and 7 bases lay outside the gene matches. The CDR3 has 14 amino acids. Germline CDR1 and CDR2: MNHEY and SVGAGI. As DNA, the CDR3 is TGTGCCAGCAACCACAGACAGGGGGGCACTGAAGCTTTCTTT. Translating it yields CASNHRQGGTEAFF.

The V gene is TRBV28, the J gene TRBJ1-4, with TRBD1 matching over 9 bases. V lost 8 bases to trimming and J lost 8 bases; unmatched junction nucleotides: 12. Germline V gene lookup returns CDR1 MDHEN and CDR2 SYDVKM. The CDR3 runs to 15 residues. The DNA of the CDR3 is TGTGCCAGCCACTCTAAGACAGGGGGTCGGGAAAAACTGTTTTTT. It specifies CASHSKTGGREKLFF.

CDR3 coding DNA: TGTGCCAGCGTTGACTTGAGCTCCTACAATGAGCAGTTCTTC. Its protein is CASVDLSSYNEQFF. The chain uses TRBV16 and TRBJ2-1; D not certain. Germline V gene data show CDR1 as KGHSY and CDR2 as FQNENV. The length of the CDR3 is 14 residues. Trimming took off 8 bases at V and 0 bases at J, with 11 bases between the two ends.

The gene calls are TRBV7-9 and TRBJ1-5; D might be TRBD1 (5 bases). Trimming cost V 5 bases and J 0 bases, with 11 bases left between them. Germline-derived CDR1 and CDR2 are SEHNR and FQNEAQ (reference sequence). The CDR3 totals 15 residues. DNA for the CDR3: TGTGCCAGCAGCATGACAGACTTTAGCAATCAGCCCCAGCATTTT. Translated, it gives CASSMTDFSNQPQHF.